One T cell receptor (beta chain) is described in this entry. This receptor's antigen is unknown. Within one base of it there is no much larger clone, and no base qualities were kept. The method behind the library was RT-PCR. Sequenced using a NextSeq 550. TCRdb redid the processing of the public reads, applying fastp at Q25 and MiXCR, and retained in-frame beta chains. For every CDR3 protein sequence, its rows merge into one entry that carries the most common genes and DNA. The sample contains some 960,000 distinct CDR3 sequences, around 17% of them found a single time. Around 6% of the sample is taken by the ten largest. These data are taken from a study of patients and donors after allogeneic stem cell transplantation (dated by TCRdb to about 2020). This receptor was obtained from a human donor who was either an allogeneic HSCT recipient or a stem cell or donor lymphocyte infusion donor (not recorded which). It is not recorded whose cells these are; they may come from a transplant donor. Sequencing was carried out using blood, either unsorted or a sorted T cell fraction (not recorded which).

The CDR3 is CASSLSRGNTEAFF. The sequenced DNA: TGTGCCAGCAGTTTGTCCCGGGGGAACACTGAAGCTTTCTTT. The V and J segments used are TRBV12-3 or TRBV12-4 and TRBJ1-1; the D gene cannot be resolved reliably. V is cut by 3 bases and J by 1 base, and the space between the germline ends is 9 bases. From its cysteine to its phenylalanine, the CDR3 spans 14 amino acids. Only the CDR3 DNA is retained, 42 bases long and in frame from the first base.